What follows describes a single T cell receptor (beta chain). This clone has just one count. Its specific antigen is unknown. The sample holds no much larger clone one base away, and base qualities are not on file. This specimen comes from a study of shared clonotypes between healthy human individuals (dated by TCRdb to about 2020). Broadly, across the study: A couple of women and a few men aged 18 to 49 years were included in the cohort. For each donor, three plates each were used for CD4 naive and CD4 memory, two plates were used for CD8 naive, and one plate was used for CD8 memory. The study deeply sequenced blood TCR repertoires of about 5 healthy adults to estimate repertoire size and the extent of clonotype sharing between individuals. Libraries were prepared and TCR repertoires were sequenced by different laboratories using diverse techniques, in order to increase sequencing depth and limit assay-specific biases. Between about 0.85 and 9.5 billion PBMCs per donor were obtained by leukapheresis. What the study reported, not specific to this receptor: Rarefaction of sorted-subset datasets indicated incomplete sequencing despite the large sequencing depth. Clonotypes shared by all four sorted-subset donors showed higher generation probabilities than non-shared clonotypes. The small number of donors limited the genetic and exposure-history diversity represented. Naive subsets generally had larger estimated clonotype richness than memory subsets. When a handful of donors were compared, the shared fraction of clonotypes was around 5% for naive CD4, over 3% for naive CD8, 2% to 2.5% for memory CD4, and 0.4% for memory CD8. Sampling was restricted to blood, and TCR repertoires in tissues likely differ from the TCR repertoires found in blood. Pairwise subsampling led to the expectation that sequencing depth would affect the degree of clonotype sharing among donors.

CD8 naive samples were obtained by positive selection for CCR7 among CD45RO-negative cells, yielding a CD45RA+CCR7+ population from which TemRA cells were excluded. Healthy HIV-negative adults with no recently reported acute infections or vaccinations were included as donors. Every donor was a Caucasian adult living in Nashville, Tennessee, USA. Blood was collected by leukapheresis, and PBMCs were isolated by Ficoll-Histopaque density gradient centrifugation and then cryopreserved in liquid nitrogen vapor phase. Purity and quantity of every magnetically sorted T cell population were checked by analytical flow cytometry. Genomic DNA was isolated from each sorted fraction and quantified by UV absorbance on a Nanodrop 2000c. Using the deep immunoSEQ assay, TCR CDR3 regions were amplified from genomic DNA by multiplex PCR. Extracted genomic DNA from each cell subset was distributed evenly across all wells of several immunoSEQ 96-well plates, and each plate was treated as a replicate. For sorted subsets, roughly 200 ng of genomic DNA, equivalent to some 33,000 T cell genomes, went into each replicate PCR. The purified libraries were quantified using a Qubit 3.0 fluorometer, sized with a Bioanalyzer 2100, and then quantified again using the KAPA Library Quantification kit. A separate single-read 150-cycle Illumina NextSeq 550 flow cell was used to sequence each immunoSEQ 96-well plate. The authors' analysis ran thus. Because the immunoSEQ output included only junctional sequences and no quality scores, the filtering could not be the same as the filtering used for full-length reads. To assign V/J genes and CDR3, sequences were annotated using PyIR, a Python wrapper for IgBLAST v1.9, with IMGT germline references. Reads were removed for weak V/J assignments (E-value above 1e-6), missing CDR3, stop codons, out-of-frame junctions, or ambiguous translated residues. V3J clonotypes were defined as sequences sharing an identical inferred V gene, J gene, and CDR3 amino acid sequence. Percentage overlap between repertoires was computed as shared unique clonotypes divided by the size of the smaller repertoire. Repertoire richness was assessed with RTK rarefaction, the Chao1 estimator, and Recon v2.1 estimates of unobserved clonotypes. OLGA was used to compute generation probabilities for all TCRbeta clonotypes that the gDNA method yielded from a handful of donors. The clones in this table, taken by TCRdb from immuneACCESS, are in-frame only. Not every clone is retained; where verified, under half of the shortfall comes from an unresolved V gene, and the cause of the rest is unknown. The V and J calls and clone size were taken over from that table, and D and trimming were inferred from the DNA. The sample table lists around 580,000 clones, roughly 98% of them with a count of one. The ten largest clonotypes hold more than 0.3% of the sample.

Germline trimming amounts to 2 bases on V and 2 bases on J, with 6 as the count of junction bases outside the gene matches. CDR1 and CDR2 (SGHTA, FQGTGA) derive from the germline V gene. From the cysteine up to the phenylalanine, the CDR3 has a length of 17 residues. Just the 51-base CDR3 DNA is kept, in frame starting at base 1. Sequencing was performed on naive CD8+ T cells sorted from blood. The intended sense of this specimen's cell subset or site label: CD45RA+CCR7+. This TCR came from a man younger than 40 in good health. The V gene is TRBV7-3 and the J gene is TRBJ2-1; TRBD2 matches 10 bases in the middle. CDR3 loop: CASSLQSGRGPYNEQFF. The DNA is TGTGCCAGCAGCTTACAGAGCGGGAGGGGCCCCTACAATGAGCAGTTCTTC.